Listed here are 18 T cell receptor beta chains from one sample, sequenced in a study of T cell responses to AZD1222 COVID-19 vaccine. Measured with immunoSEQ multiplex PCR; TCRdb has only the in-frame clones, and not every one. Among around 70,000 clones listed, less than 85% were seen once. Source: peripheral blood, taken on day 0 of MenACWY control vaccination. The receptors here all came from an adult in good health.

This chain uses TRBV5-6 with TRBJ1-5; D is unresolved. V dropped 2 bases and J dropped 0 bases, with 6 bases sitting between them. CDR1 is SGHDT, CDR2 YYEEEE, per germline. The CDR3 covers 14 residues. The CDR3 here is CASSFGISNQPQHF. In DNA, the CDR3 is TGTGCCAGCAGCTTCGGGATTAGCAATCAGCCCCAGCATTTT.

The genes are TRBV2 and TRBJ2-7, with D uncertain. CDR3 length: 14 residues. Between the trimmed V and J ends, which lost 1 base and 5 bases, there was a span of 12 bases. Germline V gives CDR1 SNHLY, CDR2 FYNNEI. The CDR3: CASSEVGRLNEQYF. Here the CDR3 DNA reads TGTGCCAGCAGTGAAGTAGGCCGATTGAACGAGCAGTACTTC.

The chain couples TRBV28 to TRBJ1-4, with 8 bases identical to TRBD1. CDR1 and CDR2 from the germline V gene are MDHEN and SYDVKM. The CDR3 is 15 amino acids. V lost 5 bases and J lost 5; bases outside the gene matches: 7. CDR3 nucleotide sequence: TGTGCCAGCAGTGCAGACAGGGGCCAGAATGAAAAACTGTTTTTT. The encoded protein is CASSADRGQNEKLFF.

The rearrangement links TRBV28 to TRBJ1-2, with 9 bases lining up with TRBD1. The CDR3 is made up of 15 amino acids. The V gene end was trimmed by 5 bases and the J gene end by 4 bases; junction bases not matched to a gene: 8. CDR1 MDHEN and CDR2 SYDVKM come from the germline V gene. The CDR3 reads CASSPGTGIFYGYTF. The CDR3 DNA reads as TGTGCCAGCAGTCCCGGGACAGGGATCTTCTATGGCTACACCTTC.

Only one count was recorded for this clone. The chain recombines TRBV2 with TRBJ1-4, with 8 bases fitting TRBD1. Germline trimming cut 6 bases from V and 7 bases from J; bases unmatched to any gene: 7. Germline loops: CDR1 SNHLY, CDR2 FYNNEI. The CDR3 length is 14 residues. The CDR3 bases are TGTGCCAGCAGGGAGGCCGGGACAGGTGAAAAACTGTTTTTT. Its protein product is CASREAGTGEKLFF.

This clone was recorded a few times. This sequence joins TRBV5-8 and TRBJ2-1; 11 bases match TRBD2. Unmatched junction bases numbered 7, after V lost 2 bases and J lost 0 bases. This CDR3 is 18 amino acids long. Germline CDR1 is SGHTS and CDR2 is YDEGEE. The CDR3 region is CASSFLGTSGFSYNEQFF. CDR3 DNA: TGTGCCAGCAGCTTCCTCGGGACTAGCGGTTTCTCCTACAATGAGCAGTTCTTC.

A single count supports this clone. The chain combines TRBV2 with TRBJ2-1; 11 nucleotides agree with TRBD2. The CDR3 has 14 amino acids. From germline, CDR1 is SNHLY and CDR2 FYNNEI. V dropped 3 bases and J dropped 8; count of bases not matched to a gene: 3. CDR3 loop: CASSDLLAGDEQFF. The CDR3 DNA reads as TGTGCCAGCAGTGATCTACTAGCGGGAGATGAGCAGTTCTTC.

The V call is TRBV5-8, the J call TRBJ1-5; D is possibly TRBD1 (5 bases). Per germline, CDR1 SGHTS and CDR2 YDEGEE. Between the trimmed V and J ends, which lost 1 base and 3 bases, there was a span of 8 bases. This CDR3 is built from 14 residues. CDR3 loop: CASSLTGANQPQHF. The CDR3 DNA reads TGTGCCAGCAGCTTGACAGGCGCCAATCAGCCCCAGCATTTT.

The CDR3 DNA reads as TGCGCCAGCAGCCTTGGACGGGAGAGTTCCGGGGAGCTGTTTTTT. This encodes CASSLGRESSGELFF. The chain combines TRBV5-1 with TRBJ2-2; TRBD2 is a possible D gene (6 bases). This CDR3 has 15 residues. Looked up from germline, CDR1 is SGHRS and CDR2 is YFSETQ. Trimming shortened V by 4 bases and J by 6 bases, and 16 bases separated the two germline ends.

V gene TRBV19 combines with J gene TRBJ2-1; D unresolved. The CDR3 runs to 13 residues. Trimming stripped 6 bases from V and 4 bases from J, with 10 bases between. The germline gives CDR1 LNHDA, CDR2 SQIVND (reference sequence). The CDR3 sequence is CASRQTTYNEQFF. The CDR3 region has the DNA TGTGCCAGTAGGCAGACAACGTACAATGAGCAGTTCTTC.

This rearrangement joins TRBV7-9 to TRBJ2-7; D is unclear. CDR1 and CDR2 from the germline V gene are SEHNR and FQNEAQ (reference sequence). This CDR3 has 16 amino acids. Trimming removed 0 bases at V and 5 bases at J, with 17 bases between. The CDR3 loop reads CASSLATPSGSDEQYF. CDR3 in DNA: TGTGCCAGCAGCTTAGCCACACCGTCCGGGTCGGACGAGCAGTACTTC.

DNA for the CDR3: TGTGCCAGCAGCTTGCCGGCCGAGGGAGCTTTCTTT. Amino acid sequence: CASSLPAEGAFF. The chain uses TRBV5-6 and TRBJ1-1; D is undetermined. Germline V gives CDR1 SGHDT, CDR2 YYEEEE. CDR3 length: 12 residues. Trimming took 1 base from V and 10 from J, leaving 11 bases between them.

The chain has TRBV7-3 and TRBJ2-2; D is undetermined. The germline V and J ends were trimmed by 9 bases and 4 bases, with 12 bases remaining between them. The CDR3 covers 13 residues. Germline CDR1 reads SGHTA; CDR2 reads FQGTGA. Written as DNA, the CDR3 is TGTGCCAGTGCCCCAGTGGTCACCGGGGAGCTGTTTTTT. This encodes CASAPVVTGELFF.

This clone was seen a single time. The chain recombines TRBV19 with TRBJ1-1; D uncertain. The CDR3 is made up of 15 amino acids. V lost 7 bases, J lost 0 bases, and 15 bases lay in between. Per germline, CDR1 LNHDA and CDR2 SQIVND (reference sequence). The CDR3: CASTPRASVNTEAFF. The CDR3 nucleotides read TGTGCCAGTACCCCTCGAGCCTCGGTGAACACTGAAGCTTTCTTT.

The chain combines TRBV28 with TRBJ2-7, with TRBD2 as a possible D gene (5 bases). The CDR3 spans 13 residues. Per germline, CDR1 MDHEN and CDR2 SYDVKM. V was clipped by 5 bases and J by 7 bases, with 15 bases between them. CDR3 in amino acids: CASSSGPGGEQYF. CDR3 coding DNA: TGTGCCAGCAGTAGCGGACCAGGAGGTGAGCAGTACTTC.

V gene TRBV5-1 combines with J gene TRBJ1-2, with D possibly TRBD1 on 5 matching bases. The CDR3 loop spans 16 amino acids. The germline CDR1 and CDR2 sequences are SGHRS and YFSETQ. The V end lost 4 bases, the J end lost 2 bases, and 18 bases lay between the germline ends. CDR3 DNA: TGCGCCAGCAGCCCCCTCGGACAAAGCGCGAACTATGGCTACACCTTC. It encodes CASSPLGQSANYGYTF.

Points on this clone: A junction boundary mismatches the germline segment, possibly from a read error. Here the CDR3 DNA reads TGTGCCTGGGAAGGGACAGGGGGCTACCAGCAGTACTTC. This sequence encodes CAWEGTGGYQQYF. The rearrangement joins TRBV30 to TRBJ2-7; 12 nucleotides match TRBD1. The CDR3 spans 13 residues. Germline CDR1 reads GTSNPN; CDR2 reads SVGIG (reference sequence).

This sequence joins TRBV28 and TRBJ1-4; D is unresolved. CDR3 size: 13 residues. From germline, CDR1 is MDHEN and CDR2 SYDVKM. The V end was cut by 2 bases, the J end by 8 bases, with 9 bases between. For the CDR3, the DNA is TGTGCCAGCAGTTTAGGACTGAGGGAAAAACTGTTTTTT. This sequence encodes CASSLGLREKLFF.